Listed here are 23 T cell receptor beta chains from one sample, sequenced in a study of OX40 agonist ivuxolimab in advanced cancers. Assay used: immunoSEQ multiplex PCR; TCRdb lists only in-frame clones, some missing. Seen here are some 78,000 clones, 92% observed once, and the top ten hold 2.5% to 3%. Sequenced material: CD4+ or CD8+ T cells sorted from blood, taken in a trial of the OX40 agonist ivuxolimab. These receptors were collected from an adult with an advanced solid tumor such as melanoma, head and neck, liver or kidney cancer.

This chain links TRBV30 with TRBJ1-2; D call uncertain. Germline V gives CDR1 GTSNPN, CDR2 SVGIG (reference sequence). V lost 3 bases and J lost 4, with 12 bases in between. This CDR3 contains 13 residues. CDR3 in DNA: TGTGCCTGGAGCGCACTTGAAGGCTATGGCTACACCTTC. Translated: CAWSALEGYGYTF.

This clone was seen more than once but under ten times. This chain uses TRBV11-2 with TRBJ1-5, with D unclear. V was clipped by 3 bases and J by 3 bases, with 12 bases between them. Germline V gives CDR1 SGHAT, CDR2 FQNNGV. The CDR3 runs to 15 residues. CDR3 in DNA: TGTGCCAGCAGCTTTTCCAGCCTTGCCAATCAGCCCCAGCATTTT. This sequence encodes CASSFSSLANQPQHF.

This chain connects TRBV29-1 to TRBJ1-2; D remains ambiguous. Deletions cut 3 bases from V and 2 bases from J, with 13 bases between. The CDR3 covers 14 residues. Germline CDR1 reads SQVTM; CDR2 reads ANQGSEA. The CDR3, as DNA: TGCAGCGTTGACTTAGCTGGGGTCAACTATGGCTACACCTTC. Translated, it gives CSVDLAGVNYGYTF.

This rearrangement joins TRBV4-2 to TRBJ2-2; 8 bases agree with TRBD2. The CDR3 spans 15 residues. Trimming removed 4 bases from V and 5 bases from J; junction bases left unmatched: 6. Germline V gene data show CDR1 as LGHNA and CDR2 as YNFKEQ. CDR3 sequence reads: CASSRTGGKTGELFF. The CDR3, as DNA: TGTGCCAGCAGCCGGACGGGAGGGAAGACCGGGGAGCTGTTTTTT.

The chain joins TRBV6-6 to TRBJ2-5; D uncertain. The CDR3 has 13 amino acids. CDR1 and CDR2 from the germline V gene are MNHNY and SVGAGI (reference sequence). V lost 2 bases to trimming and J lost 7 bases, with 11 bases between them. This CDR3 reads CASSYDPPGTQYF. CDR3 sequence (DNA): TGTGCCAGCAGTTACGACCCACCGGGGACCCAGTACTTC.

CDR3 residues: CASSTGLMNTGELFF. CDR3 sequence (DNA): TGCGCCAGCAGCACGGGACTGATGAACACCGGGGAGCTGTTTTTT. The rearrangement links TRBV5-1 to TRBJ2-2; TRBD2 might be the D (6 bases). Trimming removed 4 bases from V and 1 base from J, with 11 bases in between. CDR3 size: 15 residues. Germline V CDR1 and CDR2: SGHRS, YFSETQ. Looking up the rest from reference TRBV5-1 and TRBJ2-2 gives the full variable domain: KAGVTQTPRYLIKTRGQQVTLSCSPISGHRSVSWYQQTPGQGLQFLFEYFSETQRNKGNFPGRFSGRQFSNSRSEMNVSTLELGDSALYLCASSTGLMNTGELFFGEGSRLTVL.

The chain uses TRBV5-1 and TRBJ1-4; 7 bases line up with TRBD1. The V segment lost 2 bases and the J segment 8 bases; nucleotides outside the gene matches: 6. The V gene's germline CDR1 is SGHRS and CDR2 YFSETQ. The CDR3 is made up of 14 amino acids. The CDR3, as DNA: TGCGCCAGCAGCTTTCACAGGGGAGAAGAAAAACTGTTTTTT. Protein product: CASSFHRGEEKLFF. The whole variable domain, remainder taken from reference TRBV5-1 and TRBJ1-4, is KAGVTQTPRYLIKTRGQQVTLSCSPISGHRSVSWYQQTPGQGLQFLFEYFSETQRNKGNFPGRFSGRQFSNSRSEMNVSTLELGDSALYLCASSFHRGEEKLFFGSGTQLSVL.

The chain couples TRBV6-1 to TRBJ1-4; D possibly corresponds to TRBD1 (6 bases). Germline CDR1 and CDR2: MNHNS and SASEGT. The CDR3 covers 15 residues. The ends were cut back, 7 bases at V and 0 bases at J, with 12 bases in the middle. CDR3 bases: TGTGCCAGCAAAGACAGGTCCCCAACTAATGAAAAACTGTTTTTT. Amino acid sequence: CASKDRSPTNEKLFF.

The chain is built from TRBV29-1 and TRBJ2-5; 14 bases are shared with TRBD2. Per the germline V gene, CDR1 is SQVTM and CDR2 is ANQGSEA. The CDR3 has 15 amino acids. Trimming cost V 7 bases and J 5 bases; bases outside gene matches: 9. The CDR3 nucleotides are TGCAGCGCCCAGGGACTAGCGGGAGCAGGGGAGACCCAGTACTTC. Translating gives CSAQGLAGAGETQYF.

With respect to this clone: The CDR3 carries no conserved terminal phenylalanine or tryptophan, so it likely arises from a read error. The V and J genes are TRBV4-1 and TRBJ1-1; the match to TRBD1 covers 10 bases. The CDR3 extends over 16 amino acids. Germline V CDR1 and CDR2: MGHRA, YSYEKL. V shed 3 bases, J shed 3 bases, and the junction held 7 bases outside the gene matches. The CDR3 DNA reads TGCGCCAGCAGCCATGGACAGGGGGATAAGGACACTGAAGCTTTCCTT. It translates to CASSHGQGDKDTEAFL.

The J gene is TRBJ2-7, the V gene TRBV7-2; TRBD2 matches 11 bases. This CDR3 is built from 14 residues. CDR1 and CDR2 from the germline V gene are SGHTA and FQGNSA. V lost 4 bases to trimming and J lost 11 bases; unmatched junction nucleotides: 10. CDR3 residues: CASSSYSGRAPEYF. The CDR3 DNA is TGTGCCAGCAGCTCCTATAGCGGGAGGGCCCCTGAGTACTTC.

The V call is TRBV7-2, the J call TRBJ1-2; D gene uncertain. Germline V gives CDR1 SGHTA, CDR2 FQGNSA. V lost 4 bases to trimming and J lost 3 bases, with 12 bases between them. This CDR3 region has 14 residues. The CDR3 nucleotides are TGTGCCAGCAGCTCCGACTACGGGGACTATGGCTACACCTTC. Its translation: CASSSDYGDYGYTF.

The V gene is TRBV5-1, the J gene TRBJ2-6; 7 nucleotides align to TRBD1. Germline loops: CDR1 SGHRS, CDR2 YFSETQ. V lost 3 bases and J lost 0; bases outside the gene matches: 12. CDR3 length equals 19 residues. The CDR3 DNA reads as TGCGCCAGCAGCTCGATACCCGGGACAGCTCGCTCTGGGGCCAACGTCCTGACTTTC. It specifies CASSSIPGTARSGANVLTF.

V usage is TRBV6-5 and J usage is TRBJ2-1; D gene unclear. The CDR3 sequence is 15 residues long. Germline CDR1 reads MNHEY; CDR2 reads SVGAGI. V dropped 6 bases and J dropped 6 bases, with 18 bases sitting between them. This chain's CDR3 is CASSSLSLRVNEQFF. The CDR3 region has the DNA TGTGCCAGCAGCTCCCTATCATTAAGGGTCAATGAGCAGTTCTTC.

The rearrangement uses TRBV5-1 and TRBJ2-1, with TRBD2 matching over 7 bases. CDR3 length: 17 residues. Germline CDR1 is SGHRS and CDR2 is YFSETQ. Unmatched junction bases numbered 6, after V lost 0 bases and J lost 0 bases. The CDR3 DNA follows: TGCGCCAGCAGCTTGGTCCCTAGCGGTCTCTCCTACAATGAGCAGTTCTTC. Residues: CASSLVPSGLSYNEQFF.

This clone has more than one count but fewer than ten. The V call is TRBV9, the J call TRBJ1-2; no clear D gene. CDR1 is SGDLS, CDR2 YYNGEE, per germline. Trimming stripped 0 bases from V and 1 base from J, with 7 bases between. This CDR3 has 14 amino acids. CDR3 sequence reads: CASSVGSDNYGYTF. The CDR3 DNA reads TGTGCCAGCAGCGTAGGGAGTGATAACTATGGCTACACCTTC.

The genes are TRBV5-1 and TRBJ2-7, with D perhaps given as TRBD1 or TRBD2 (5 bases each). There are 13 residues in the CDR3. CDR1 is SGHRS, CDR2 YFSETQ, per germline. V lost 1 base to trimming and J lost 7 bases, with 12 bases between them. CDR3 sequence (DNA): TGCGCCAGCAGCTTGAGGACACCGGGGGAGCAGTACTTC. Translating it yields CASSLRTPGEQYF.

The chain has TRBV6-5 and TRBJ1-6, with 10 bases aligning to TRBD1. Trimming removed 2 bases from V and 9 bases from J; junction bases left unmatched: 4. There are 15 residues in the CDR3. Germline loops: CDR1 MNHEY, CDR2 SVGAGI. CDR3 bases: TGTGCCAGCAGTTACGGGACAGGGGTTACTTCACCCCTCCACTTT. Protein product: CASSYGTGVTSPLHF.

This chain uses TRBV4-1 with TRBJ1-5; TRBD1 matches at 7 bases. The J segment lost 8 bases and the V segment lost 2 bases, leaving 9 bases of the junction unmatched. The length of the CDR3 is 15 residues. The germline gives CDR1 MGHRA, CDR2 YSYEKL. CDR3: CASSQTPGQEKPQHF. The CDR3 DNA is TGCGCCAGCAGCCAAACCCCCGGACAGGAGAAGCCCCAGCATTTT.

CDR3 bases: TGCAGCGTGGACGGACAGGCGCCGAACACTGAAGCTTTCTTT. Its translation: CSVDGQAPNTEAFF. The chain couples TRBV29-1 to TRBJ1-1, with 7 bases that match TRBD1. Trimming cost V 6 bases and J 1 base; bases outside gene matches: 8. The CDR3 covers 14 residues. Germline V gene data show CDR1 as SQVTM and CDR2 as ANQGSEA.

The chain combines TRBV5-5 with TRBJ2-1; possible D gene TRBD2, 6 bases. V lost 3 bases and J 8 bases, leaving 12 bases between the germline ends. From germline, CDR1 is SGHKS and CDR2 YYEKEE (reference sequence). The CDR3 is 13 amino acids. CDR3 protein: CASSSPGVDEQFF. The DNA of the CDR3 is TGTGCCAGCAGCTCTCCGGGGGTGGATGAGCAGTTCTTC.

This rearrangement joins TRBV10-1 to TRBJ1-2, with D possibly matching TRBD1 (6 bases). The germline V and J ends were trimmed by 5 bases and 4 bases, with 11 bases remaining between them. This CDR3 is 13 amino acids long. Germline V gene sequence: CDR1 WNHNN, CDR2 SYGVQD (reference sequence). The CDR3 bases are TGCGCCAGCAGTACAGGGAAGGGCTATGGCTACACCTTC. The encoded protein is CASSTGKGYGYTF.

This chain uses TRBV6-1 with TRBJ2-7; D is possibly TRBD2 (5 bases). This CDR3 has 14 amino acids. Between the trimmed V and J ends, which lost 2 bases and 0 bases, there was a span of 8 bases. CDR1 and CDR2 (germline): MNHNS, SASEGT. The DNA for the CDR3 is TGTGCCAGCAGTGAAAGTCGGGGCTCCTACGAGCAGTACTTC. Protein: CASSESRGSYEQYF.